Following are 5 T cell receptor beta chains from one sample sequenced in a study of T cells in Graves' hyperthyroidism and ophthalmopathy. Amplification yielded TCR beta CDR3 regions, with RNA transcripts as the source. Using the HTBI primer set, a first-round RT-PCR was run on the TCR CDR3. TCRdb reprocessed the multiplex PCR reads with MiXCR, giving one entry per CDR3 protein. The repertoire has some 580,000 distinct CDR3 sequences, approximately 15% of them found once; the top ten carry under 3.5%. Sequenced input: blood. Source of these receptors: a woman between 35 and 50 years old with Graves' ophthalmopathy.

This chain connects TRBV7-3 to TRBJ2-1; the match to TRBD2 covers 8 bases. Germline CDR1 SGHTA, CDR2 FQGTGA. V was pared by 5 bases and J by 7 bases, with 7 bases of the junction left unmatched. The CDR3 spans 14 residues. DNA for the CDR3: TGTGCCAGCAGCACGGGAGGGGCTGGGAATGAGCAGTTCTTC. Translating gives CASSTGGAGNEQFF.

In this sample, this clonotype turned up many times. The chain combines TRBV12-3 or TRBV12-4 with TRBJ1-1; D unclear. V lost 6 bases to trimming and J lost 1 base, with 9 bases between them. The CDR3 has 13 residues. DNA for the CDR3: TGTGCCAGCAGCTCCCGACAGAACACTGAAGCTTTCTTT. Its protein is CASSSRQNTEAFF.

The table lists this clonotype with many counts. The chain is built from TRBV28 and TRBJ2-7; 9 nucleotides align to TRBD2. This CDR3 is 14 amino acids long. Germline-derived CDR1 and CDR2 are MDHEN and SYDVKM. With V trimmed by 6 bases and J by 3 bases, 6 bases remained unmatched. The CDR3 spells CASSPLAGLYEQYF. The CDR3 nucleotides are TGTGCCAGCAGCCCCCTAGCGGGACTCTACGAGCAGTACTTC.

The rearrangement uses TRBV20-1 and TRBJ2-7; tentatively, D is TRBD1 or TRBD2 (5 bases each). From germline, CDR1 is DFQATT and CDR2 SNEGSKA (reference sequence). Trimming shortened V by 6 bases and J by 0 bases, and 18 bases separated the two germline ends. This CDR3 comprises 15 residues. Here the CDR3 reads CSAMEMGGGSYEQYF. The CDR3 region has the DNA TGCAGTGCGATGGAAATGGGTGGGGGCTCCTACGAGCAGTACTTC.

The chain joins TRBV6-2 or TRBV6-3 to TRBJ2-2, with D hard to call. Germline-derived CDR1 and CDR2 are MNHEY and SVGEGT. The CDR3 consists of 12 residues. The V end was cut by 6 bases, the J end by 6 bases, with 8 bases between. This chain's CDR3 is CASRPLAGELFF. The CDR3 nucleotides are TGTGCCAGCAGGCCCCTGGCCGGGGAGCTGTTTTTT.